These T cell receptor beta chains were read from a single sample in a study of long-term antiretroviral therapy in people with HIV. Sequencing was performed with immunoSEQ multiplex PCR; in TCRdb, only in-frame clones are kept and a portion is missing. The table records about 16,000 clones, 79% of them present only once. The material sequenced was unsorted PBMCs, taken 2.3 years after starting antiretroviral therapy. The receptors here all came from a woman in her forties with HIV. Both conserved end residues are part of each CDR3. Fields, in order: D gene, CDR3 length, V gene, J gene, clone size, CDR3 protein, CDR3 DNA. The D gene is left open where the match is weak. Clone size appears in some rows only: once, few, many, or a class for an expanded clone.

>.|14|TRBV30|TRBJ2-3|.
CAWSYGAGTDTQYF
TGTGCCTGGAGCTACGGGGCGGGCACAGATACGCAGTATTTT
>.|15|TRBV5-6|TRBJ1-2|.
CASSSQTQGAYGYTF
TGTGCCAGCAGCTCCCAGACACAAGGGGCCTATGGCTACACCTTC
>.|14|TRBV5-6|TRBJ2-1|.
CASSLPGDYNEQFF
TGTGCCAGCAGCTTGCCAGGGGACTACAATGAGCAGTTCTTC
>.|16|TRBV19|TRBJ2-7|.
CASSPQWGPVGYEQYF
TGTGCCAGTAGTCCTCAATGGGGGCCCGTAGGCTACGAGCAGTACTTC
>TRBD1|13|TRBV11-3|TRBJ1-2|.
CASSRTGPYGYTF
TGTGCCAGCAGCCGGACAGGACCCTATGGCTACACCTTC
>.|17|TRBV5-5|TRBJ2-1|.
CASSLDSWAASYNEQFF
TGTGCCAGCAGCTTGGATAGCTGGGCAGCCTCCTACAATGAGCAGTTCTTC
>TRBD1|14|TRBV19|TRBJ2-1|once
CASSVRGLGNEQFF
TGTGCCAGTAGTGTCAGGGGGCTCGGGAATGAGCAGTTCTTC
>.|13|TRBV9|TRBJ2-1|.
CASASGDWTPQFF
TGTGCCAGCGCCTCTGGGGATTGGACTCCACAGTTCTTC
>TRBD2|15|TRBV5-1|TRBJ2-1|once
CASSLRTSGDNEQFF
TGCGCCAGCAGTCTCCGGACTAGCGGGGACAATGAGCAGTTCTTC
>.|16|TRBV7-2|TRBJ1-2|.
CASSSRPWDLDYGYTF
TGTGCCAGCAGCTCACGTCCCTGGGACTTGGACTATGGCTACACCTTC
>.|16|TRBV4-2|TRBJ1-2|.
CASSQEEADLVYGYTF
TGTGCCAGCAGCCAAGAGGAGGCGGACCTTGTCTATGGCTACACCTTC
>.|15|TRBV5-8|TRBJ2-5|.
CASADLGTGQETQYF
TGTGCCAGCGCCGACTTGGGCACAGGGCAAGAGACCCAGTACTTC
>.|16|TRBV10-3|TRBJ1-2|.
CAISESTFDGYYGYTF
TGTGCCATCAGTGAGTCGACTTTTGACGGCTACTATGGCTACACCTTC
>TRBD2|15|TRBV6-8|TRBJ2-7|.
CASSRGLAGVNEQYF
TGTGCCAGCAGTAGGGGACTAGCGGGAGTAAACGAGCAGTACTTC